Here is one T cell receptor (beta chain) with its context. Cohort allocation depended upon clinical history that participants reported. The CDR3 contains 18 residues. Trimming removed 3 bases from V and 2 bases from J, with 19 bases in between. The germline CDR1 and CDR2 sequences are MNHNS and SASEGT. TCRdb's copy holds only in-frame clones and misses some; the assay was immunoSEQ multiplex PCR. The sample contains around 240,000 clones, about nine tenths of which appear only once. This sample was included in a study of blood T cell repertoires in COVID-19. The rearrangement links TRBV6-1 to TRBJ2-2, with D possibly being TRBD1 (6 bases). This receptor was identified in a man aged 45-65 years who had been exposed to COVID-19. The specimen was PBMCs or T cells enriched from blood (not recorded which). The CDR3 loop reads CASSDWLRSGANTGELFF. CDR3 coding DNA: TGTGCCAGCAGTGATTGGCTACGATCAGGGGCCAACACCGGGGAGCTGTTTTTT.